This T cell receptor (beta chain) originates from a study of T cell responses to AZD1222 COVID-19 vaccine. Note on this clone: The same CDR3 arises from other DNA sequences in this sample as well.

Using immunoSEQ multiplex PCR, the repertoire was profiled, and TCRdb retains in-frame clones only, with some absent. The data contain 93,000 or so clones, roughly nine tenths of them seen just once; the ten biggest clones take up over 40%. V lost 0 bases and J 0 bases, leaving 5 bases between the germline ends. Germline V gene data show CDR1 as KGHSH and CDR2 as LQKENI. The CDR3 runs to 15 residues. The specimen was peripheral blood, collected on day 0 of AZD1222 vaccination. The TCR originated in an adult in good health. The V call is TRBV18, the J call TRBJ1-4; unclear D gene. CDR3 sequence reads: CASSPPGTTNEKLFF. Here the CDR3 DNA reads TGTGCCAGCTCACCACCCGGGACAACTAATGAAAAACTGTTTTTT.